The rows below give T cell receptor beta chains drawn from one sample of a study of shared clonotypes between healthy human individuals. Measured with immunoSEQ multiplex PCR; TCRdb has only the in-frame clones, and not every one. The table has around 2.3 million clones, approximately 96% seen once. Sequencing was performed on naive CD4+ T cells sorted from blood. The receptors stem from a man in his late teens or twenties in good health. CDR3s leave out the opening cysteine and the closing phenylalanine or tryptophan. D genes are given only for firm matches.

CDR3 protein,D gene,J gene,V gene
ASSPRPGNNSPLH,.,TRBJ1-6,TRBV11-2
ASSSQTSGGYEQY,TRBD2,TRBJ2-7,TRBV5-4
ASSLGADSNQPQH,.,TRBJ1-5,TRBV18
ASSRDPTYEQY,.,TRBJ2-7,TRBV19
ASSLWQGASNEQF,TRBD1,TRBJ2-1,TRBV5-8
AWTPTSVHEQF,.,TRBJ2-1,TRBV30
ASRMGQGLYGYT,TRBD1,TRBJ1-2,TRBV2
ASSLAGVFYEQY,TRBD2,TRBJ2-7,TRBV6-4
ATLAGAITDTQY,TRBD2,TRBJ2-3,TRBV10-3
ASSDLAGVGEQY,TRBD2,TRBJ2-7,TRBV6-1
ASSASTGVRGEKLF,TRBD1,TRBJ1-4,TRBV28
ASSELGGRLEDTEAF,.,TRBJ1-1,TRBV25-1
ASSPTGISYEKLF,.,TRBJ1-4,TRBV18
ASSLEGLTGELF,.,TRBJ2-2,TRBV11-2
TSSQGRGGTSGNTIY,.,TRBJ1-3,TRBV1
ASSESVGTVGF,.,TRBJ1-1,TRBV6-1
ASSALQGLNTEAF,.,TRBJ1-1,TRBV19
ASRKRQGVGTEAF,TRBD1,TRBJ1-1,TRBV6-5
ASSLVSLTGYNEQF,.,TRBJ2-1,TRBV7-2
ASSPSPGVASGNTIY,.,TRBJ1-3,TRBV5-1
ASSHDPQVGGYT,.,TRBJ1-2,TRBV9
ASSPNYGGWTDTQY,TRBD2,TRBJ2-3,TRBV4-1
ASSLVSGTYGYT,.,TRBJ1-2,TRBV27
ASSQDAGGAYNEQF,TRBD2,TRBJ2-1,TRBV4-1
ASSLGAGAGNQPQH,.,TRBJ1-5,TRBV7-8
ASYPGQITGELF,.,TRBJ2-2,TRBV28
SVEVPGLAGTDTQY,TRBD2,TRBJ2-3,TRBV29-1
ASSQDGTGGTSTDTQY,TRBD1,TRBJ2-3,TRBV4-1
ASSRSAYGYT,.,TRBJ1-2,TRBV5-6
AWGIGGYGYT,.,TRBJ1-2,TRBV30
ASSPAQGRGYEQY,.,TRBJ2-7,TRBV18
ASKTGKEYGYT,.,TRBJ1-2,TRBV6-1
ASSWDPRAAF,.,TRBJ1-1,TRBV7-9
ATSREAPGSAETQY,.,TRBJ2-5,TRBV15
AISEQQGGTEAF,TRBD1,TRBJ1-1,TRBV10-3
ASSYSGTGNQPQH,TRBD1,TRBJ1-5,TRBV6-5
ASSLTSGTYEQY,TRBD2,TRBJ2-7,TRBV5-6
ASSLDPRTGYGYT,TRBD1,TRBJ1-2,TRBV11-2
ASSGGPRGRGRWGNQPQH,TRBD1,TRBJ1-5,TRBV28
ASSQSRTMNTEAF,.,TRBJ1-1,TRBV4-2
ASSPGLQVTGELF,.,TRBJ2-2,TRBV18
ASAGTGSYNEQF,TRBD1,TRBJ2-1,TRBV19
ASSRGLAYQETQY,TRBD2,TRBJ2-5,TRBV5-4
ASSRVREGGAEKLF,.,TRBJ1-4,TRBV4-1
ASSSLAGVAYEQY,TRBD2,TRBJ2-7,TRBV7-2
ASTRGSNQPQH,.,TRBJ1-5,TRBV10-1
ASSRSLGQGDTGELF,TRBD1,TRBJ2-2,TRBV9
ATALTGTSYEQY,TRBD2,TRBJ2-7,TRBV5-1
ASSMEEMGNEQY,.,TRBJ2-7,TRBV19
ASSEEHPSYNEQF,.,TRBJ2-1,TRBV2
ASAPCPGHSNQPQH,.,TRBJ1-5,TRBV9
SGGGAYNEQF,.,TRBJ2-1,TRBV29-1
ASSLEMDRLYGYT,TRBD1,TRBJ1-2,TRBV5-8
ASSQPGTRNSPLH,.,TRBJ1-6,TRBV6-5